Following are 15 T cell receptor beta chains from one sample sequenced in a study of blood T cell repertoires in COVID-19. Data came from immunoSEQ multiplex PCR; TCRdb stores just in-frame clones and leaves some out. The sample shows 200,000 to 250,000 clones, roughly 87% of them seen only once. Specimen: PBMCs or T cells enriched from blood (not recorded which). These receptors were taken from a woman in her 30s with acute COVID-19.

J is TRBJ1-2 and V is TRBV12-3 or TRBV12-4; 7 nucleotides match TRBD1. The CDR3 loop spans 13 amino acids. The J segment lost 2 bases and the V segment lost 6 bases, leaving 3 bases of the junction unmatched. The CDR3 DNA sequence: TGTGCCAGCAGGATGACAGGGAACTATGGCTACACCTTC. Its protein product is CASRMTGNYGYTF.

The sample holds one count of this clone. The chain combines TRBV11-2 with TRBJ2-5; 11 bases agree with TRBD2. The CDR3 has 16 residues. Germline V lookup: CDR1 SGHAT, CDR2 FQNNGV. Trimming took 5 bases from V and 0 from J; bases not matched to a gene: 5. The CDR3 coding sequence is TGTGCCAGCAGCACTCTAGCGGGGGGTAACCAAGAGACCCAGTACTTC. Translating it yields CASSTLAGGNQETQYF.

The rearrangement joins TRBV7-2 to TRBJ2-7; no clear D. The germline V gene encodes CDR1 SGHTA and CDR2 FQGNSA. V dropped 2 bases and J dropped 3 bases, with 11 bases sitting between them. CDR3 length: 14 amino acids. CDR3 nucleotides: TGTGCCAGCAGCTTAAGCGTCGGCTACTACGAGCAGTACTTC. Its translation is CASSLSVGYYEQYF.

V usage is TRBV2 and J usage is TRBJ2-4; tentative D call: TRBD2 (6 bases). The CDR3 contains 15 residues. V was trimmed by 11 bases and J by 1 base, leaving 18 bases between them. Germline V gene lookup returns CDR1 SNHLY and CDR2 FYNNEI. The CDR3 spells CAQHWLEGAKNIQYF. Written as DNA, the CDR3 is TGTGCCCAGCACTGGCTGGAGGGGGCCAAAAACATTCAGTACTTC.

This chain links TRBV3-1 (or the pseudogene TRBV3-2) with TRBJ2-1; D remains unclear. Deletions cut 0 bases from V and 4 bases from J, with 7 bases between. CDR1 and CDR2 (germline): LGHDT, YNNKEL (reference sequence). The CDR3 extends over 14 amino acids. The CDR3 loop is CASSQERVYNEQFF. In DNA form, the CDR3 reads TGTGCCAGCAGCCAAGAACGAGTTTACAATGAGCAGTTCTTC.

CDR3 nucleotide sequence: TGTGCCAGCTTCTCGGGACTCAACGTCACCTTC. Translation: CASFSGLNVTF. The gene calls are TRBV28 and TRBJ1-2; D possibly corresponds to TRBD1 (5 bases). The CDR3 has 11 amino acids. Between the trimmed V and J ends, which lost 8 bases and 13 bases, there was a span of 17 bases. CDR1 is MDHEN and CDR2 is SYDVKM in the germline V gene.

The CDR3 region has the DNA TGTGCCAGCTCACAAAACCAGTTGGAGGGCGGCTATGGCTACACCTTC. Its protein product is CASSQNQLEGGYGYTF. V is TRBV18 and J is TRBJ1-2; D ambiguous. Trimming left V 4 bases short and J 4 bases short, with 19 bases between. Germline V gives CDR1 KGHSH, CDR2 LQKENI. CDR3 size: 16 residues.

V usage is TRBV19 and J usage is TRBJ1-2, with 8 bases lining up with TRBD1. Germline assignment: CDR1 LNHDA and CDR2 SQIVND (reference sequence). The CDR3 length is 14 residues. Germline trimming cut 4 bases from V and 3 bases from J; bases unmatched to any gene: 4. The CDR3 loop reads CASSTSQGDYGYTF. In DNA form, the CDR3 reads TGTGCCAGTAGTACATCACAGGGGGACTATGGCTACACCTTC. The variable domain in full, completed from reference TRBV19 and TRBJ1-2, reads DGGITQSPKYLFRKEGQNVTLSCEQNLNHDAMYWYRQDPGQGLRLIYYSQIVNDFQKGDIAEGYSVSREKKESFPLTVTSAQKNPTAFYLCASSTSQGDYGYTFGSGTRLTVV.

The chain carries TRBV11-2 and TRBJ2-7, with 9 bases aligning to TRBD1. Germline V lookup: CDR1 SGHAT, CDR2 FQNNGV. V was clipped by 5 bases and J by 2 bases; unmatched bases: 1. CDR3 length equals 13 residues. The CDR3 reads CASSRTGAYEQYF. CDR3 in DNA: TGTGCCAGCAGCCGGACAGGGGCCTACGAGCAGTACTTC.

This sequence joins TRBV4-1 and TRBJ1-5; D is undetermined. The germline V gene encodes CDR1 MGHRA and CDR2 YSYEKL. CDR3 length: 17 residues. V was trimmed by 3 bases and J by 2 bases, leaving 17 bases between them. CDR3 bases: TGCGCCAGCAGCCACGGTTTGGGGTCCGGGGGCAATCAGCCCCAGCATTTT. This encodes CASSHGLGSGGNQPQHF.

As concerns this clone: Other DNA variants within this sample encode the same CDR3. The V and J genes are TRBV19 and TRBJ2-7, with 8 bases matching TRBD1. Germline CDR1 and CDR2: LNHDA and SQIVND (reference sequence). With 5 bases clipped from V and 3 bases from J, the junction kept 6 bases outside the gene matches. The CDR3 contains 14 residues. The CDR3, as DNA: TGTGCCAGTAGTCCCGGGACAGGTAACTACGAGCAGTACTTC. Translated: CASSPGTGNYEQYF.

The table lists this clone with a count of one. The V gene is TRBV29-1, the J gene TRBJ2-3; tentatively, D is TRBD1 (6 bases). The CDR3 loop spans 12 amino acids. CDR1 and CDR2 from the germline V gene are SQVTM and ANQGSEA. The germline V and J ends were trimmed by 3 bases and 6 bases, with 10 bases remaining between them. The CDR3 sequence is CSVDTGLDTQYF. In DNA, the CDR3 is TGCAGCGTTGACACAGGGTTGGATACGCAGTATTTT.

The chain links TRBV18 to TRBJ2-1; the match to TRBD1 covers 8 bases. Germline V CDR1 and CDR2: KGHSH, LQKENI. This CDR3 has 16 residues. The V segment lost 0 bases and the J segment 2 bases; nucleotides outside the gene matches: 3. CDR3 sequence reads: CASSPPTGVPYNEQFF. CDR3 coding DNA: TGTGCCAGCTCACCACCGACAGGGGTCCCCTACAATGAGCAGTTCTTC.

The genes are TRBV14 and TRBJ2-1; 7 nucleotides align to TRBD2. The V gene end was trimmed by 4 bases and the J gene end by 8 bases; junction bases not matched to a gene: 2. The CDR3 runs to 12 residues. Per the germline V gene, CDR1 is SGHDN and CDR2 is FVKESK. The CDR3 DNA sequence: TGTGCCAGCAGCCTCGGGGGGTATGAGCAGTTCTTC. As protein: CASSLGGYEQFF.

V usage is TRBV5-4 and J usage is TRBJ1-1; D uncertain. The V and J ends lost 9 bases and 0 bases respectively, with 21 bases between them. Germline V lookup: CDR1 SGHNT, CDR2 YYREEE (reference sequence). The CDR3 has 16 residues. DNA of the CDR3: TGTGCCACCGGGAAGGATGTAACGCTCATGAACACTGAAGCTTTCTTT. This gives the protein CATGKDVTLMNTEAFF.